This T cell receptor (beta chain) was retrieved from a study of T cell responses to AZD1222 COVID-19 vaccine (dated by TCRdb to the early 2020s). About the investigation overall: AZD1222 recipients with second doses at about 4 weeks or about 12 weeks were pooled, because spike-specific TCR depth and breadth did not differ between schedules. A total of about 230 trial participants underwent TCR sequencing, of whom around 200 received two doses of AZD1222 and about 26 received two doses of the MenACWY control vaccine. Enrollment into the trials was organized by age into subgroups of 18-55, 56-69 and 70-plus years, and those subgroups contained roughly 150, 30 and 60 TCR-sequenced participants, respectively. Broad study findings and their caveats: Vaccine-associated CD4 TCRs spanned the whole spike protein, with dominant responses in regions 160-218 and 743-854. After two AZD1222 doses, both the breadth and the depth of spike-specific TCRs were significantly higher than at day 0 and than in MenACWY recipients. Because no day 14 peak-response samples were available, repertoires were characterized only after the peak T cell response. Only six AZD1222 recipients were SARS-CoV-2 seropositive at baseline, limiting conclusions about previously exposed vaccinees. Nearly half of unique spike-specific TCRs reportedly recognized epitopes outside regions mutated in the B.1.351 and B.1.1.7 variants. Most participants were white British and females outnumbered males, and the authors suggested that clonal diversity may have been underestimated. The 56-69-year group was small, and its depth increase did not reach significance, likely because of low power.

This specimen's time point label, interpreted: baseline before first vaccination. The vaccinee samples were drawn from two UK trials, COV001 and COV002, one of which was a single-blind randomized controlled phase 2/3 trial testing AZD1222 (ChAdOx1 nCoV-19) in healthy adults. Trial participant PBMC samples were collected at day 0 and day 28 after the second dose for TCRbeta chain sequencing. The CDR3 regions of human TCRbeta chains were analyzed by immunosequencing. The published analysis was carried out like this. TCRs in the repertoires were compared against a reference library of SARS-CoV-2-specific TCRs that had been generated with the MIRA antigen-specificity platform. Breadth was defined as the fraction of unique TCRs that were SARS-CoV-2-associated. Depth was defined as the fraction of total T cells that were SARS-CoV-2-associated. Using the MIRA data, each spike-specific TCR was mapped to the spike region that the TCR reacts to and placed in a CD4 or CD8 class. Log10-transformed breadth and depth values were compared by one-way ANOVA with Sidak's multiple comparisons tests. TCRdb obtained this table from immuneACCESS and retained in-frame rearrangements with V and J assigned. These tables miss some clones; where compared with another copy, unresolved V genes account for less than half of the shortfall, and the remainder is unexplained. For V, J and clone size, that table is used; D and trimming come from the DNA. The sample table contains around 100,000 clones; only one count was recorded for approximately 88% of them. The ten largest clones represent roughly 20% of the sample.

As regards this clone: It has no known antigen specificity. Base qualities are missing; no much larger clone stands one base away.

The TCR was taken from an adult in good health. The sample here was peripheral blood, taken on day 0 of AZD1222 vaccination.

The CDR3 sequence is CASSSRDYSTDTQYF. The DNA sequence reads TGTGCCAGCAGCTCACGGGACTATTCCACAGATACGCAGTATTTT. The rearrangement combines TRBV11-2 with TRBJ2-3; a stretch of 7 junction bases matches TRBD2. The CDR3 has 15 amino acids, counting the end cysteine and phenylalanine. Just CDR3 DNA is preserved here, 45 bases in frame from base 1. Trimming takes 4 bases off V and 2 bases off J; junction bases not matched to a gene: 6. The germline V gene encodes CDR1 SGHAT and CDR2 FQNNGV.